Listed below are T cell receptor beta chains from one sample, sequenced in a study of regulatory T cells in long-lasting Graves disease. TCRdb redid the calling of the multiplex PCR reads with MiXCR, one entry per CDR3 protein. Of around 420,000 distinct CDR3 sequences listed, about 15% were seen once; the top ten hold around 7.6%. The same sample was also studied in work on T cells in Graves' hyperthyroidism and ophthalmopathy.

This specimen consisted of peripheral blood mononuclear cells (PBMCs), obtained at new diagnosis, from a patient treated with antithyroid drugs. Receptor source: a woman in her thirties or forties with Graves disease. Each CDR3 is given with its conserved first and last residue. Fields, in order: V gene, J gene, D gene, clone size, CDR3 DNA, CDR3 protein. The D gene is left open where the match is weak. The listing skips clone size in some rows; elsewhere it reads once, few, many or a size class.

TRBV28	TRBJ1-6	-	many	TGTGCCAGCAGTTTGCGACAGAGCTATAATTCACCCCTCCACTTT	CASSLRQSYNSPLHF
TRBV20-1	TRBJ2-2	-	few	TGCAGTGCTAGAGTACCCAGGGTCTCCAACACCGGGGAGCTGTTTTTT	CSARVPRVSNTGELFF
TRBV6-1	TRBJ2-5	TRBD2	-	TGTGCCGCCATACTAGCGGGAGGTCAAGAGACCCAGTACTTC	CAAILAGGQETQYF
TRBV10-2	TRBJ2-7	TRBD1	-	TGCGCCAGCAGTGAAGGGACAGGACTACCCACCGAGCAGTACTTC	CASSEGTGLPTEQYF
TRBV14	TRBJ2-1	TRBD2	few	TGTGCCAGCAGCCATGCAAACCTCGCTAGCGGGAGCTTTGAGCAGTTCTTC	CASSHANLASGSFEQFF
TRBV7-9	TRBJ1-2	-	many	TGTGCCAGCAGCCCCCCCGGACAGTTGATCTATGGCTACACCTTC	CASSPPGQLIYGYTF
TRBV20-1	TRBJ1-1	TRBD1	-	TGCAGTGCTAGAGATGGAGGGACAGGGTTGGACACTGAAGCTTTCTTT	CSARDGGTGLDTEAFF
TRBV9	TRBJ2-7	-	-	TGTGCCAGCAGCGTAGGAGGGGGGAATTCCTACGAGCAGTACTTC	CASSVGGGNSYEQYF
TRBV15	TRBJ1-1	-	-	TGTGCCACCAGCAGCCATGCAGAAATCACTGAAGCTTTCTTT	CATSSHAEITEAFF
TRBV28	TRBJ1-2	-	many	TGTGCCACTACATCGTGGGATGACTATGGCTACACCTTC	CATTSWDDYGYTF
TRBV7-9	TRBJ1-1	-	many	TGTGCCAGCGGACCAACAGAGAACACTGAAGCTTTCTTT	CASGPTENTEAFF
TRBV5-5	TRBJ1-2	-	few	TGTGCCAGCAGTTTCCCCAGGGCAGGCAACTATGGCTACACCTTC	CASSFPRAGNYGYTF
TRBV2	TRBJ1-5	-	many	TGTGCCAGCACCTGGGACACCTCTAGCAATCAGCCCCAGCATTTT	CASTWDTSSNQPQHF
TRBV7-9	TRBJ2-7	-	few	TGTGCCAGCAGCCCGGAAGGCTGGGAGACTCTTGGCGAGCAGTACTTC	CASSPEGWETLGEQYF
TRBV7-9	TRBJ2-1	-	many	TGTGCCAGCAGCTTGGCCCACTCCTCCTACAATGAGCAGTTCTTC	CASSLAHSSYNEQFF
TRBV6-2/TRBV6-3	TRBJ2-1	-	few	TGTGCCAGCAGGGGGGGGGGCTATTCCTACAATGAGCAGTTCTTC	CASRGGGYSYNEQFF
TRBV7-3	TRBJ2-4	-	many	TGTGCCCCGAAAGGCAAGCGGCACAACATTCAGTACTTC	CAPKGKRHNIQYF
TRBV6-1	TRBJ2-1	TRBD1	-	TGTGCCAGCAGTATGCGGACAGGGTCCGTGGAGCAGTTCTTC	CASSMRTGSVEQFF
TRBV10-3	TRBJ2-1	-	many	TGTGCCATCAGTACCGGGAAAAACAATGAGCAGTTCTTC	CAISTGKNNEQFF
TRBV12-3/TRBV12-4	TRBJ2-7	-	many	TGTGCCAGCAGTCAGCCGGGACACCAATCCTACGAGCAGTACTTC	CASSQPGHQSYEQYF
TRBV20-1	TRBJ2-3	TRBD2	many	TGCAGTGCTAGAGAAACTAGCGGGAGCATTCCAGATACGCAGTATTTT	CSARETSGSIPDTQYF
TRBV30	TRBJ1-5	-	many	TGTGCCTGGAGTGTGGGGGGCATTGGACAGCCCCAGCATTTT	CAWSVGGIGQPQHF
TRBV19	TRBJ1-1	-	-	TGTGCCAGTAGTATCAGCAAGAACACTGAAGCTTTCTTT	CASSISKNTEAFF
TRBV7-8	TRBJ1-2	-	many	TGTGCCAGCAGCTCCCAGGGGTTCGGCTATGGCTACACCTTC	CASSSQGFGYGYTF
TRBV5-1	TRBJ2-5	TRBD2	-	TGCGCCAGCAGCCCGCTAGCGGGAAGAGAGACCCAGTACTTC	CASSPLAGRETQYF
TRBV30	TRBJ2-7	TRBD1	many	TGTGCCTGGGACCAGGGGGTCCACGAGCAGTACTTC	CAWDQGVHEQYF
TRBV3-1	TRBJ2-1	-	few	TGTGCCAGCAGCCAGACAGTATTCTATGAGCAGTTCTTC	CASSQTVFYEQFF
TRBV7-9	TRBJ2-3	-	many	TGTGCCAGCAGCTTACAGGGTTGGTCAGATACGCAGTATTTT	CASSLQGWSDTQYF
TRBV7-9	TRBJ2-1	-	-	TGTGCCAGCTTCTCCTACAATGAGCAGTTCTTC	CASFSYNEQFF
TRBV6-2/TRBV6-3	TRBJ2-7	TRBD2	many	TGTGCCAGCAGCTATCTGTCGGGAGGGCCCCACGAGCAGTACTTC	CASSYLSGGPHEQYF
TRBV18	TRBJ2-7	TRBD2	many	TGTGCCAGCTCCCCCAGCGCTAGCGGCTACGAGCAGTACTTC	CASSPSASGYEQYF
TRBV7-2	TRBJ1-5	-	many	TGTGCCAGCAGCACCTCCCGGGACCTAAGATATAGCAATCAGCCCCAGCATTTT	CASSTSRDLRYSNQPQHF
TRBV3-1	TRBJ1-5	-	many	TGTGCCAGCAGCGCTAGGACGGTGGGGCCCCAGCATTTT	CASSARTVGPQHF
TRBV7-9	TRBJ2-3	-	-	TGTGCCAGCAGGGCCCCAGGGGCAGATACGCAGTATTTT	CASRAPGADTQYF
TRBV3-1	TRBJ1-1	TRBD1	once	TGTGCCAGCAGCCGGGGACAGAAGGGCACTGAAGCTTTCTTT	CASSRGQKGTEAFF
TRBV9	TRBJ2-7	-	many	TGTGCCAGCAGCGAAGCGGGTGCGTCCTACGAGCAGTACTTC	CASSEAGASYEQYF
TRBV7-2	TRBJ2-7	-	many	TGTGCCAGCAGCTCTCGTATTTCCCAGTGGGGTAAAGGCGAGCAGTACTTC	CASSSRISQWGKGEQYF
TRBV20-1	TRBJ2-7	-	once	TGCAGTGCTAGAGATTGGACAAAAGGCCGATCCTACGAGCGGTACTTC	CSARDWTKGRSYERYF
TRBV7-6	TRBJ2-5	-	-	TGTGCCAGCAGCCCGTGGGGCATTTCGGAGACCCAGTACTTC	CASSPWGISETQYF
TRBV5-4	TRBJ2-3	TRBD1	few	TGTGCCAGCAGCCGAGGGGGCACTTACACAGATACGCAGTATTTT	CASSRGGTYTDTQYF
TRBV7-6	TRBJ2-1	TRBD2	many	TGTGCCAGCAGCCCACACCAAGCGGGAGGGTCCTACAATGAGCAGTTCTTC	CASSPHQAGGSYNEQFF
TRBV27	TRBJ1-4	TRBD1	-	TGTGCCAGCAGCCCCGGGACAGGGGGCTTGAAACTGTTTTTT	CASSPGTGGLKLFF
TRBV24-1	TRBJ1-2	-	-	TGTGCCACCAGTGGTGGGGATAACTATGGCTACACCTTC	CATSGGDNYGYTF
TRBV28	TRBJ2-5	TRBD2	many	TGTGCCAGCAGTTCCCTTCCGAGGCTAGCGGGAGGGTCAGAGACCCAGTACTTC	CASSSLPRLAGGSETQYF
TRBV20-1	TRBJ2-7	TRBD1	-	TGCAGTGCTAAACAGGGGATTAACTACGAGCAGTACTTC	CSAKQGINYEQYF
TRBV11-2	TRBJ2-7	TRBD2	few	TGTGCCAGCAGCCCTCAGGGGACTAGGGGGAACGAGCAGTACTTC	CASSPQGTRGNEQYF
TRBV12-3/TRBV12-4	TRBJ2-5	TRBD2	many	TGTGCCAGCAGACCGGGACTAATGAAAGAGACCCAGTACTTC	CASRPGLMKETQYF
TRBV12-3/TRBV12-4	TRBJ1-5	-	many	TGTGCCAGCAGTTTTGTAGGGGTTCAAGGTAGCAATCAGCCCCAGCATTTT	CASSFVGVQGSNQPQHF
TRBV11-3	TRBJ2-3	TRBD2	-	TGTGCCAGCAGCTTCTTCGCGGGAGACACAGATGCGCAGTATTTC	CASSFFAGDTDAQYF
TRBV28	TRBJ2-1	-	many	TGTGCCAGCAGTAAGACAGTGAGCTCCTACAATGAGCAGTTCTTC	CASSKTVSSYNEQFF